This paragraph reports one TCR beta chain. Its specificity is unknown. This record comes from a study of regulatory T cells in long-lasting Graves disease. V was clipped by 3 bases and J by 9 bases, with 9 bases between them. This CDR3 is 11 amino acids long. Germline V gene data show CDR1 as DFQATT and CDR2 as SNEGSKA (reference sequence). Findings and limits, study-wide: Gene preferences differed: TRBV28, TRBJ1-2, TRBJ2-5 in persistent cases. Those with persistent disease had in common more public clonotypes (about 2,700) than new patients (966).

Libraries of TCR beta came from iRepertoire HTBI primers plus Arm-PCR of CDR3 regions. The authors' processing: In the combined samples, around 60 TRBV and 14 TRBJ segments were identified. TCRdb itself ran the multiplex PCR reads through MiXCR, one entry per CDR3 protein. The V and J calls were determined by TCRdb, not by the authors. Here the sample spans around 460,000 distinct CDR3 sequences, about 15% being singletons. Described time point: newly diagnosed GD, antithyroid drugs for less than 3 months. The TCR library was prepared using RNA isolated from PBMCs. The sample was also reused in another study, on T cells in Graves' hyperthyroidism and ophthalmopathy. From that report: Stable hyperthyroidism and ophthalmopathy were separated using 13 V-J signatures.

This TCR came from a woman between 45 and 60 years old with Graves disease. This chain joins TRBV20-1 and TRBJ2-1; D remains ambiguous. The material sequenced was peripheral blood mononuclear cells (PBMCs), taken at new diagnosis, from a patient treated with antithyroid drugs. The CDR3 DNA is TGCAGTGCTAGGCGAGCGATTGAGCAGTTCTTC. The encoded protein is CSARRAIEQFF.